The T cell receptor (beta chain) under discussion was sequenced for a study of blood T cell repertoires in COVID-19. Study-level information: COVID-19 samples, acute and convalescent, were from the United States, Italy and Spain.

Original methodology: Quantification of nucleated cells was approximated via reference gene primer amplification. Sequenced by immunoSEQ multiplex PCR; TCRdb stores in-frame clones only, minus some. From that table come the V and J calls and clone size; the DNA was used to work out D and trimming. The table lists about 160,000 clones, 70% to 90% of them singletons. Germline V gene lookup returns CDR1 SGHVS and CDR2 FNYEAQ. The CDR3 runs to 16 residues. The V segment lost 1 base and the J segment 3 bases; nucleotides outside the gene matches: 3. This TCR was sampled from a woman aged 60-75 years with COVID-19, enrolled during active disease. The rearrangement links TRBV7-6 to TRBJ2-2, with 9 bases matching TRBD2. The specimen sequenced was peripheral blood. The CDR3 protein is CASSLEREEDTGELFF. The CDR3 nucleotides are TGTGCCAGCAGCTTAGAGCGGGAGGAGGACACCGGGGAGCTGTTTTTT. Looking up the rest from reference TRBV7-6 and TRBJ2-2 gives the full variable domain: GAGVSQSPRYKVTKRGQDVALRCDPISGHVSLYWYRQALGQGPEFLTYFNYEAQQDKSGLPNDRFSAERPEGSISTLTIQRTEQRDSAMYRCASSLEREEDTGELFFGEGSRLTVL.